Listed here are 11 T cell receptor beta chains from one sample, sequenced in a study of T cell responses to AZD1222 COVID-19 vaccine. Method: immunoSEQ multiplex PCR; TCRdb's copy keeps in-frame clones and lacks some. This table holds about 150,000 clones, about 87% found once. The source was peripheral blood, collected on day 0 of AZD1222 vaccination. Receptor source: an adult in good health.

This clone qualifies as medium-sized (0.01 to 0.1%). This chain links TRBV2 with TRBJ1-1; 7 bases fit TRBD1. V shed 6 bases and J 6 bases; nucleotides not matched to a gene: 7. This CDR3 region has 13 residues. CDR1 and CDR2 (germline): SNHLY, FYNNEI. CDR3 DNA sequence: TGTGCCAGCAGGAGGGACAGCCAAGCTGAAGCTTTCTTT. Translating it yields CASRRDSQAEAFF. Looking up the rest from reference TRBV2 and TRBJ1-1 gives the full variable domain: EPEVTQTPSHQVTQMGQEVILRCVPISNHLYFYWYRQILGQKVEFLVSFYNNEISEKSEIFDDQFSVERPDGSNFTLKIRSTKLEDSAMYFCASRRDSQAEAFFGQGTRLTVV.

The chain joins TRBV6-5 to TRBJ2-1, with D hard to call. Germline V gene sequence: CDR1 MNHEY, CDR2 SVGAGI. The V end was cut by 6 bases, the J end by 7 bases, with 10 bases between. This CDR3 spans 12 amino acids. The CDR3: CASRNPGNEQFF. The CDR3 DNA reads TGTGCCAGCAGAAATCCAGGAAATGAGCAGTTCTTC.

J is TRBJ1-1 and V is TRBV2; the D is unclear. The CDR3 extends over 10 amino acids. Trimming shortened V by 4 bases and J by 11 bases, and 8 bases separated the two germline ends. Looked up from germline, CDR1 is SNHLY and CDR2 is FYNNEI. CDR3 sequence (DNA): TGTGCCAGCAGTGGGGATGGGGCTTTCTTT. Translating gives CASSGDGAFF.

This clone was observed once. This chain joins TRBV18 and TRBJ2-3, with 8 bases fitting TRBD2. V shed 0 bases, J shed 8 bases, and the junction held 13 bases outside the gene matches. The CDR3 totals 17 residues. Per the germline V gene, CDR1 is KGHSH and CDR2 is LQKENI. This CDR3 is CASSPPLDGRAVPTQYF. CDR3 coding DNA: TGTGCCAGCTCACCACCGCTCGACGGGAGGGCAGTACCTACGCAGTATTTT.

The V gene is TRBV5-6, the J gene TRBJ1-2, with 10 bases that match TRBD1. V dropped 6 bases and J dropped 8; count of bases not matched to a gene: 19. The CDR3 length is 17 residues. The germline V gene encodes CDR1 SGHDT and CDR2 YYEEEE. DNA for the CDR3: TGTGCCAGCACCGCCGGGGGACAGGGGACAGTTTTGAGAGGCTACACCTTC. It specifies CASTAGGQGTVLRGYTF.

The gene calls are TRBV28 and TRBJ2-3; D not certain. The CDR3 is made up of 13 amino acids. Trimming took off 2 bases at V and 2 bases at J, with 5 bases between the two ends. Germline CDR1 is MDHEN and CDR2 is SYDVKM. CDR3 protein: CASSLGTTDTQYF. In nucleotides, the CDR3 is TGTGCCAGCAGTTTAGGAACCACAGATACGCAGTATTTT.

This sequence joins TRBV29-1 and TRBJ1-2; TRBD1 aligns across 9 bases. Unmatched junction bases numbered 0, after V lost 0 bases and J lost 4 bases. CDR1 is SQVTM and CDR2 is ANQGSEA in the germline V gene. This CDR3 is built from 13 residues. The CDR3 loop reads CSVEEQGAYGYTF. CDR3 nucleotide sequence: TGCAGCGTTGAAGAACAGGGGGCCTATGGCTACACCTTC.

As to this clone: One junction end disagrees with the germline gene, perhaps due to a read error. The chain joins TRBV7-7 to TRBJ2-5, with a possible D match to TRBD2 (6 bases). This CDR3 region has 15 residues. Germline lookup yields CDR1 SSHAT and CDR2 FNYEAQ (reference sequence). The CDR3 loop is CASSLARGSQETQYF. CDR3 coding DNA: TGTGCTAGCAGCTTAGCGCGGGGCAGCCAAGAGACCCAGTACTTC.

The V gene is TRBV24-1, the J gene TRBJ1-5; 7 bases match TRBD1. This CDR3 contains 18 residues. The germline V gene encodes CDR1 KGHDR and CDR2 SFDVKD. V trimming: 1 base; J trimming: 7 bases; junction bases outside the gene matches: 15. Here the CDR3 DNA reads TGTGCCACCAGTGATTTAGGGTACCCCCGGGAGGGGGCACAGCCCCAGCATTTT. It encodes CATSDLGYPREGAQPQHF.

The V and J genes are TRBV28 and TRBJ1-1; 10 bases fit TRBD1. The CDR3 sequence is 12 residues long. V was pared by 6 bases and J by 10 bases, with 5 bases of the junction left unmatched. The germline CDR1 and CDR2 sequences are MDHEN and SYDVKM. In DNA form, the CDR3 reads TGTGCCAGCAGACAGGGACAGGGGCCAGCTTTCTTT. This sequence encodes CASRQGQGPAFF.

The J gene is TRBJ1-1, the V gene TRBV6-5, with D unclear. Germline CDR1 is MNHEY and CDR2 is SVGAGI. The CDR3 is 14 amino acids. V gave up 6 bases and J gave up 3 bases, with 14 bases separating them. The CDR3 nucleotides are TGTGCCAGCAGGCCGTCCCCCGGGCACACTGAAGCTTTCTTT. Its protein product is CASRPSPGHTEAFF.